Here is one T cell receptor beta chain with its context. It was with a sample-barcoded 5' primer and a J-beta primer mix that a second PCR of roughly 6 to 11 cycles was run. One entry per CDR3 protein, called by TCRdb with MiXCR from the 5' RACE reads. The repertoire consists of fewer than 900,000 distinct CDR3 sequences, with around 34% occurring once and the leading ten covering 10% to 15%. The entry originates in a study of blood T cells in healthy people across ages. This CDR3 spans 15 amino acids. V dropped 4 bases and J dropped 7; count of bases not matched to a gene: 16. Germline lookup yields CDR1 SQVTM and CDR2 ANQGSEA.

The TCR sequence derives from a man between 18 and 29 years old in good health. Specimen: blood. J is TRBJ2-7 and V is TRBV29-1, with 7 bases matching TRBD1. In DNA form, the CDR3 reads TGCAGCGTTGGCTATGTGGGACAGCTATCTGGTGAGCAGTACTTC. It is translated as CSVGYVGQLSGEQYF.